The T cell receptor beta chain described here comes from a study of graft-versus-host responses after intestinal transplantation. At the level of the study: Uniformly, recipients were administered anti-thymocyte globulin induction with subsequent tacrolimus and steroids for approximately 3 years.

A remark on this clone: Its antigen is still unknown.

General observations from the study: Some GvH clones appeared in ileal mucosa or blood before recipient bone marrow.

CDR3 length: 15 residues. The V and J ends lost 10 bases and 8 bases, in that order; junction bases with no gene match: 16. Germline CDR1 and CDR2: MNHNS and SASEGT. Profiled with immunoSEQ multiplex PCR; TCRdb holds only in-frame clones, not every one. The sample has around 87,000 clones, under 95% seen once. The sequence derives from a human donor who was the organ donor for an intestinal transplant. This chain links TRBV6-1 with TRBJ2-1; 8 nucleotides align to TRBD1. The sample was unstimulated CD8+ T cells sorted from spleen or lymph node cells, taken before transplant. CDR3 sequence (DNA): TGTGCCACAAAAACCCAGGACAGGGTGAGGGATGAGCAGTTCTTC. It codes for CATKTQDRVRDEQFF.